One TCR beta chain is described in this entry. What it binds is unknown. The treatment was: 10-day PBMC culture with coronavirus spike peptide pools or control peptides (ViraFEST assay). The study sequenced cultured CD4+ T cell DNA using the Oncomine TCR Beta short-read assay. TCRdb processed the PCR reads anew with MiXCR; each CDR3 protein has one entry. The table has about 26,000 distinct CDR3 sequences, 35% to 50% seen once. This record comes from a study of vaccination and CD4 T cells after COVID-19. Study overall: Subjects got two shots of BNT162b2 or mRNA-1273 vaccine. Study results and limitations: Reactive clone data from convalescent patients indicated a median of 86.3% appearing only post-vaccination.

The TCR comes from a human donor who had recovered from COVID-19. The material sequenced was CD4+ T cells from blood, cultured in vitro.

In nucleotides, the CDR3 is TGTGCCATCGGGGACCTTCCTGCGGCCCAGTACTTC. It encodes CAIGDLPAAQYF. The chain couples TRBV10-3 to TRBJ2-5; D is possibly TRBD1 or TRBD2 (5 bases each). The ends were cut back, 8 bases at V and 9 bases at J, with 16 bases in the middle. The CDR3 consists of 12 residues. Per germline, CDR1 ENHRY and CDR2 SYGVKD.